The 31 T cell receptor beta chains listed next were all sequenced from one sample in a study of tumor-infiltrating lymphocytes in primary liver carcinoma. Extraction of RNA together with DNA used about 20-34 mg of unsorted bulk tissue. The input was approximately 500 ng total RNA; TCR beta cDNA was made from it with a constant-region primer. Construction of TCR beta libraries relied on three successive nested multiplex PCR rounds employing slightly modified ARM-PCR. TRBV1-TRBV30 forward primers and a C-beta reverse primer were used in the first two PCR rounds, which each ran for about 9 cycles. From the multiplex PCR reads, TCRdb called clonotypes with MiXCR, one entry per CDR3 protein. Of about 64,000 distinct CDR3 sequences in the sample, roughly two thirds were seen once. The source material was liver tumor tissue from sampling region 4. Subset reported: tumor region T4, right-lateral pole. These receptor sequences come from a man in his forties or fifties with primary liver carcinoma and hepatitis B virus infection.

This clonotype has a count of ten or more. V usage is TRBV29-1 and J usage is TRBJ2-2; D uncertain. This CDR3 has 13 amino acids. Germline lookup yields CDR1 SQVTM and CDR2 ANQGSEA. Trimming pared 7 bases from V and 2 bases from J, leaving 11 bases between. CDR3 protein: CSGRTANTGELFF. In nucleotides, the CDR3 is TGCAGCGGCCGGACCGCTAACACCGGGGAGCTGTTTTTT.

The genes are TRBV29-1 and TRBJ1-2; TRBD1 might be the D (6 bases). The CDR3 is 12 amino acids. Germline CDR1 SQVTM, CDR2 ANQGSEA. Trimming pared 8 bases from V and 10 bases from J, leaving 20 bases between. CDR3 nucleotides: TGCAGCACTCGGGGGGCGGGTGATGACTACACCTTC. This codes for CSTRGAGDDYTF. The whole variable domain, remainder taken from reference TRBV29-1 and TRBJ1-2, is SAVISQKPSRDICQRGTSLTIQCQVDSQVTMMFWYRQQPGQSLTLIATANQGSEATYESGFVIDKFPISRPNLTFSTLTVSNMSPEDSSIYLCSTRGAGDDYTFGSGTRLTVV.

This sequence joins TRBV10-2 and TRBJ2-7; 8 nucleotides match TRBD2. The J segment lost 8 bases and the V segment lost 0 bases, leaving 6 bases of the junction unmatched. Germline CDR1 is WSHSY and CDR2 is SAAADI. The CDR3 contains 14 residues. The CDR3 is CASSESGLEYKQYF. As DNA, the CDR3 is TGCGCCAGCAGTGAGTCGGGACTAGAATACAAGCAGTACTTC.

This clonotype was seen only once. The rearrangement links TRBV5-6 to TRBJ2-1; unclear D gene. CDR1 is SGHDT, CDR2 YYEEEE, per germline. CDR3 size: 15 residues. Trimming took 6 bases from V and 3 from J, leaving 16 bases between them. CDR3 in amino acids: CASNSESTLYNEQFF. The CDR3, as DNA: TGTGCCAGCAACAGCGAGAGTACCCTCTACAATGAGCAGTTCTTC. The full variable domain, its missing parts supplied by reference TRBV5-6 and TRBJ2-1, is DAGVTQSPTHLIKTRGQQVTLRCSPKSGHDTVSWYQQALGQGPQFIFQYYEEEERQRGNFPDRFSGHQFPNYSSELNVNALLLGDSALYLCASNSESTLYNEQFFGPGTRLTVL.

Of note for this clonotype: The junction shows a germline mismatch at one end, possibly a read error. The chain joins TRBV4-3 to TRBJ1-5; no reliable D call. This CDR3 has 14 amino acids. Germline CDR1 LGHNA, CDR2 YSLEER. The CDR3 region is CASSRDHSNHPQHF. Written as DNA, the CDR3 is TGCGCCAGCAGCCGAGATCATAGCAATCATCCCCAGCATTTT.

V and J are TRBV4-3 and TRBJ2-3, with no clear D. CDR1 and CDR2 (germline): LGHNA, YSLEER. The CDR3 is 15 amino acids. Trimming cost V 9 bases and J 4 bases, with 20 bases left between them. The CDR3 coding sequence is TGCGCCAGTAACAAAGGAGTCGTCTTAGCAGATACGCAGTATTTT. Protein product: CASNKGVVLADTQYF.

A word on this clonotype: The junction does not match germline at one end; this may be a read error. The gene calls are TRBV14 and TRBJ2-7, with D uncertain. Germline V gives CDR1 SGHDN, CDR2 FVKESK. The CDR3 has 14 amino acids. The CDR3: CASSVTTFSYEQYF. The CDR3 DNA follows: TGTGCCAGCAGCGTAACGACTTTCTCCTACGAGCAATACTTC. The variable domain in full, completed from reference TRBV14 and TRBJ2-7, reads EAGVTQFPSHSVIEKGQTVTLRCDPISGHDNLYWYRRVMGKEIKFLLHFVKESKQDESGMPNNRFLAERTGGTYSTLKVQPAELEDSGVYFCASSVTTFSYEQYFGPGTRLTVT.

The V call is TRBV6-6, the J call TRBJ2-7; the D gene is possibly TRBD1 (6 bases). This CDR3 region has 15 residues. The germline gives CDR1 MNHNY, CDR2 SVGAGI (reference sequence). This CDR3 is CTGSYSSRRGSEQYF. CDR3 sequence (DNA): TGTACCGGCAGTTACTCGAGTCGCAGGGGTAGCGAGCAGTACTTC.

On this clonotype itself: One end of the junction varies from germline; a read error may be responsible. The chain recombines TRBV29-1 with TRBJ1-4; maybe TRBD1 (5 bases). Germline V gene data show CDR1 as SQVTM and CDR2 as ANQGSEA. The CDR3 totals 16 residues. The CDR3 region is CGVGYGQWDPGEKLFF. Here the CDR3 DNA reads TGCGGCGTTGGTTACGGACAATGGGACCCTGGGGAAAAATTGTTTTTT.

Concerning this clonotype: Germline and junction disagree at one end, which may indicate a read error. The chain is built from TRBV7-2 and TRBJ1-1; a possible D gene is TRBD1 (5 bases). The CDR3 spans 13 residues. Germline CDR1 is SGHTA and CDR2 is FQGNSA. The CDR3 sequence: CDSSLTTNTETFF. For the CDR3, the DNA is TGCGACAGCAGCTTAACTACGAACACTGAAACTTTCTTT.

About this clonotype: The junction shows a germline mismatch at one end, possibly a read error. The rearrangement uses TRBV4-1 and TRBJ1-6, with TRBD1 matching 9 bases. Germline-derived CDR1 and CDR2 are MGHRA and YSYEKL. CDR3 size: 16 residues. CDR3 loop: CASNHHLQGADSPLHF. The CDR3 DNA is TGCGCCAGCAACCACCATCTACAGGGGGCGGATTCACCTCTCCACTTT.

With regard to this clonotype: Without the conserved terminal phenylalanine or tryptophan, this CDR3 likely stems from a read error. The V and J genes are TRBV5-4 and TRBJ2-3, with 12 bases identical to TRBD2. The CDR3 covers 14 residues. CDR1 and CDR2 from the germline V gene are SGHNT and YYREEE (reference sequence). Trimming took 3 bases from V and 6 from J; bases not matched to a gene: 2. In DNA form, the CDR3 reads TGTGCCAGCAGCTCGACTAGCGGGAGCGATACGCAGTATTTG. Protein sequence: CASSSTSGSDTQYL.

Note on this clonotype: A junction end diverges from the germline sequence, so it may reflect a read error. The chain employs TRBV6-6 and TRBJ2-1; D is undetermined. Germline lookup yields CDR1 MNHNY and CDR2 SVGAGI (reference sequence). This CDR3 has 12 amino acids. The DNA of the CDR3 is TGTCCCAGCAGTTACGTAGAGTCTGAGCAGTTCTTC. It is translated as CPSSYVESEQFF.

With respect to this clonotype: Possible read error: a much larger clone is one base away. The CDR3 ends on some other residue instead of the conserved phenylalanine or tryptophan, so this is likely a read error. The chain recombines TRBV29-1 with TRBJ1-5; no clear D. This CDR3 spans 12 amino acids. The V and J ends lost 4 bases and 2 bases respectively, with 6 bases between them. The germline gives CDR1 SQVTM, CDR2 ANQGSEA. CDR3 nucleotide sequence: TGCAGCGTTGGGGGAGGCAATCAGCCCCAGCATCTT. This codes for CSVGGGNQPQHL.

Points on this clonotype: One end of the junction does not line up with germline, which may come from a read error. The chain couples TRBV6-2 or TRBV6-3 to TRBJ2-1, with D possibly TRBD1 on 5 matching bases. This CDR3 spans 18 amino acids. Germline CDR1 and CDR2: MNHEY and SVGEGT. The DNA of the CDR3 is TGTGCCAGCAGTTACCGTTCCTACGATAGGGGATCACTCAATGAGCAGTCCTTC. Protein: CASSYRSYDRGSLNEQSF.

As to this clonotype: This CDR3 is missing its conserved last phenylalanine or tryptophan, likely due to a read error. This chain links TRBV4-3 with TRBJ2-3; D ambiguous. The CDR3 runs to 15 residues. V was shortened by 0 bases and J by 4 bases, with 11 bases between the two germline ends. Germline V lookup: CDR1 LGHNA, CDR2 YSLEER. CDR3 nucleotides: TGCGCCAGCAGCCAAGATTTAATCACCCCAGATACGCAGTATCTT. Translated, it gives CASSQDLITPDTQYL.

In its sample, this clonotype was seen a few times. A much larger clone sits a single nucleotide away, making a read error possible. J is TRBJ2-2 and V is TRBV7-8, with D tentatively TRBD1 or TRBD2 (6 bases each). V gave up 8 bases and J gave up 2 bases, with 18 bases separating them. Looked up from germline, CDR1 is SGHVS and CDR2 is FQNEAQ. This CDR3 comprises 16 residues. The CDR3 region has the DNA TGTGCCAGCGGCTCTAGGGGGACTTTCAACACCGGGGAGCTGTTTTTT. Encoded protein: CASGSRGTFNTGELFF.

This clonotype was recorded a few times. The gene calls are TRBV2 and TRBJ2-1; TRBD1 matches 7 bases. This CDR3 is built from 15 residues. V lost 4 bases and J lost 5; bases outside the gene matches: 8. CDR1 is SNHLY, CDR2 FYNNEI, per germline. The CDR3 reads CASSGWDSVNNEQFF. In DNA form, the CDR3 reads TGTGCCAGCAGTGGCTGGGACAGTGTCAACAATGAGCAGTTCTTC.

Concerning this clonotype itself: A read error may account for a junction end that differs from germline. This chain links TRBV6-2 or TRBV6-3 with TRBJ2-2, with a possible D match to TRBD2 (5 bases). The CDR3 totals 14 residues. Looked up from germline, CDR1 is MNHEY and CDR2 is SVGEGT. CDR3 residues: CASGYTVNTGEMFF. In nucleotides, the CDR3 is TGTGCCAGCGGTTACACAGTTAACACCGGGGAGATGTTTTTT.

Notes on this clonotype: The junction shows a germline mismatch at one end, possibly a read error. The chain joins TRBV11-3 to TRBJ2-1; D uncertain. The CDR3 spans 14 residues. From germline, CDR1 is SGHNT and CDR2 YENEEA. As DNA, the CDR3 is TGTGCCAGCAGTTTAGACGTCTCGAGCAATGAGCAGTTCTTC. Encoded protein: CASSLDVSSNEQFF.

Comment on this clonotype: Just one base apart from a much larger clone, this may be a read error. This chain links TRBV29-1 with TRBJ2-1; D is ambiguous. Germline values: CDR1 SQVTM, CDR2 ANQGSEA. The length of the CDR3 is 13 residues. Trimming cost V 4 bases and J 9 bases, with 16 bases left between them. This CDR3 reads CSVVWAQNGEQFF. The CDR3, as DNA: TGCAGCGTTGTCTGGGCCCAGAACGGTGAGCAGTTCTTC.

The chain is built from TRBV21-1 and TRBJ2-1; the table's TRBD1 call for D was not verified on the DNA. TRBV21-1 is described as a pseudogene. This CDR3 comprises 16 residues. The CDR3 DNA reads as TGTGCCAGCAGCAAAGGCGACCCCAGCTCCTACAATGAGCAGTTCTTC. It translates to CASSKGDPSSYNEQFF.

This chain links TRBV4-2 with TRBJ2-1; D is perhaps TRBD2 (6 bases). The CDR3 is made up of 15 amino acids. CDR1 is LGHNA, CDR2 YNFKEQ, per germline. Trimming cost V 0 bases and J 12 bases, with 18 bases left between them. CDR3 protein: CASSQDWTTGDVQFF. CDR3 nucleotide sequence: TGTGCCAGCAGCCAAGATTGGACTACCGGCGATGTGCAGTTCTTC.

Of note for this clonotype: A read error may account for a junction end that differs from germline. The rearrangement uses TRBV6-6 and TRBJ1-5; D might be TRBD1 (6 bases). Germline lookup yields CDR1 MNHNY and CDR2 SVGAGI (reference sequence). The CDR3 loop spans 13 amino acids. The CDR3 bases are TGTGCCAGCAGTAGGGACAACAGTCAGTCCCAGCATTTT. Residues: CASSRDNSQSQHF.

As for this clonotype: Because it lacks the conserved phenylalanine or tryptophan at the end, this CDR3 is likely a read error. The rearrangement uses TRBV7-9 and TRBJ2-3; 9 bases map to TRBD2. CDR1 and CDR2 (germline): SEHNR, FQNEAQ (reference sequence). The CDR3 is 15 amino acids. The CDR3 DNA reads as TGTGCCAGCAGCGTAGCGGGAGTTGAGTCAGATACGCAGTATTTG. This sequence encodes CASSVAGVESDTQYL.

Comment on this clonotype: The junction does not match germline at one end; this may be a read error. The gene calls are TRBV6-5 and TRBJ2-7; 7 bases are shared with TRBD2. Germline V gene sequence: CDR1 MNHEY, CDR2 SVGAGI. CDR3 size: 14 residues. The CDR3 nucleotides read TGTGCCAGCAGTTCAAGCGGGAACCTCGTCGAGCAATACTTC. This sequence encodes CASSSSGNLVEQYF.

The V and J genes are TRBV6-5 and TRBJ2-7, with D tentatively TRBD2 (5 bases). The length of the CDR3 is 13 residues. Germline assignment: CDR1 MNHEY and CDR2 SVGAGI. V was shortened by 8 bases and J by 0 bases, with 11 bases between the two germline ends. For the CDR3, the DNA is TGTGCCAGCCTTAGACTATGCTCCTACGAGCAGTACTTC. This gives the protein CASLRLCSYEQYF.

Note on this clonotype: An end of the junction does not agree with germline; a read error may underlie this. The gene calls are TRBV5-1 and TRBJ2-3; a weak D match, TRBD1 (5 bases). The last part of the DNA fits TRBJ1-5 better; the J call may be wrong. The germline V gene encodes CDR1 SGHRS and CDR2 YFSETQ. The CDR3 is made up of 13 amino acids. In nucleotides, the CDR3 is TGCGCTAGCAGAGTCGCAGGGCCAGATACGCAGCATTTT. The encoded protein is CASRVAGPDTQHF.

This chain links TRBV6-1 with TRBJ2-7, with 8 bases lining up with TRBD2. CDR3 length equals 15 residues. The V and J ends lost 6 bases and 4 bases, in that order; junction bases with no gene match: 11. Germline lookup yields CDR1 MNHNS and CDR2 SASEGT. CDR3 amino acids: CASSSELAELYEQYF. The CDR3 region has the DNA TGTGCCAGCAGCTCTGAACTAGCGGAACTATACGAGCAGTACTTC.

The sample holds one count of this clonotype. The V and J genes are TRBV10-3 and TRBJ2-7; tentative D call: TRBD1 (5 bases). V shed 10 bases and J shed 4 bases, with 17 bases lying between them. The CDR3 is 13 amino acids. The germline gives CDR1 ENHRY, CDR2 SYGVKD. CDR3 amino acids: CATPDIQAYEQYF. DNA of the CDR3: TGTGCCACCCCGGACATCCAAGCATACGAGCAGTACTTC.

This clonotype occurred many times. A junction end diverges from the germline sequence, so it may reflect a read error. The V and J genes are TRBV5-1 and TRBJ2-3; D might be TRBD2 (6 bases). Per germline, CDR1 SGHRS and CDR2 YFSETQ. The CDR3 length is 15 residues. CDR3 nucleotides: TGCACCAGCAGCGCTGCCGGGACTGAGGGAGATACGCAGTATTTT. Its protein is CTSSAAGTEGDTQYF.